Sequencing of this TCR beta chain was carried out in a study of T cell responses to AZD1222 COVID-19 vaccine. Broader study findings: Baseline seropositivity characterized only 5 or 6 AZD1222 recipients.

With respect to this clone: The antigen is unknown.

The V end lost 5 bases, the J end lost 9 bases, and 26 bases lay between the germline ends. Looked up from germline, CDR1 is SGHVS and CDR2 is FQNEAQ. This CDR3 spans 16 amino acids. Here immunoSEQ multiplex PCR was the method, and the copy in TCRdb shows in-frame clones only, minus some. Of about 79,000 clones in the sample, 65% to 85% were seen once. Sequences were derived from peripheral blood, sampled on day 0 of AZD1222 vaccination. The sequence derives from an adult in good health. The chain couples TRBV7-8 to TRBJ2-7; no reliable D call. CDR3 DNA: TGTGCCAGCAGCAGCTCCCGGGCCGGAGAGGCCCTGGGGCAGTACTTC. Protein sequence: CASSSSRAGEALGQYF.